Listed here are 11 T cell receptor beta chains from one sample, sequenced in a study of T cells in localized non-small cell lung cancer. Repertoires were generated with immunoSEQ multiplex PCR, while TCRdb's copy carries only in-frame clones and drops some. The table has approximately 11,000 clones, 60% to 75% seen once. Source: peripheral blood, taken before any cancer treatment. Receptors were obtained from a male donor aged 60 or over with stage I lung adenocarcinoma.

The chain uses TRBV7-2 and TRBJ2-3; D possibly corresponds to TRBD2 (5 bases). From germline, CDR1 is SGHTA and CDR2 FQGNSA. The CDR3 is 12 residues long. Between the trimmed V and J ends, which lost 4 bases and 11 bases, there was a span of 13 bases. The CDR3 spells CASSSTGLEQYF. The CDR3 nucleotides are TGTGCCAGCAGCTCGACTGGACTGGAGCAGTATTTT.

The gene calls are TRBV5-8 and TRBJ2-3; possibly TRBD1 for D (6 bases). V was pared by 2 bases and J by 5 bases, with 21 bases between. The CDR3 length is 17 residues. The V gene's germline CDR1 is SGHTS and CDR2 YDEGEE. CDR3 DNA: TGTGCCAGCAGCTTAGGTCAGGGGCTACGTGGGAAAGATACGCAGTATTTT. Translated, it gives CASSLGQGLRGKDTQYF.

CDR3 nucleotide sequence: TGTGCCAGCAGGGAAACCAGGAGCTCTGGAAACACCATATATTTT. Amino acids: CASRETRSSGNTIYF. The chain combines TRBV2 with TRBJ1-3; D unresolved. The CDR3 has 15 amino acids. V was shortened by 6 bases and J by 0 bases, with 12 bases between the two germline ends. The V gene's germline CDR1 is SNHLY and CDR2 FYNNEI.

CDR3 loop: CASFRDLNTEAFF. The DNA for the CDR3 is TGTGCCAGCTTCAGGGACTTAAACACTGAAGCTTTCTTT. This sequence joins TRBV28 and TRBJ1-1, with D possibly TRBD1 on 5 matching bases. Germline CDR1 and CDR2: MDHEN and SYDVKM. V was shortened by 8 bases and J by 2 bases, with 12 bases between the two germline ends. This CDR3 region has 13 residues.

The CDR3 loop reads CASSSSVSEAFF. Written as DNA, the CDR3 is TGTGCCAGCAGCTCCTCCGTGTCTGAAGCTTTCTTT. The chain uses TRBV9 and TRBJ1-1, with D unclear. The CDR3 has 12 residues. Germline CDR1 and CDR2: SGDLS and YYNGEE. V lost 4 bases and J 6 bases, leaving 10 bases between the germline ends. Full variable domain (remainder filled in from reference TRBV9 and TRBJ1-1): DSGVTQTPKHLITATGQRVTLRCSPRSGDLSVYWYQQSLDQGLQFLIQYYNGEERAKGNILERFSAQQFPDLHSELNLSSLELGDSALYFCASSSSVSEAFFGQGTRLTVV.

This chain joins TRBV5-1 and TRBJ1-2; 11 bases line up with TRBD1. There are 15 residues in the CDR3. The ends lost 4 bases at V and 6 bases at J; junction bases unmatched: 8. Germline loops: CDR1 SGHRS, CDR2 YFSETQ. As DNA, the CDR3 is TGCGCCAGCAGCATCGGGACAGGGGGAAAAAATGGCTACACCTTC. Translating gives CASSIGTGGKNGYTF. Drawing the rest from reference TRBV5-1 and TRBJ1-2, the complete variable domain is KAGVTQTPRYLIKTRGQQVTLSCSPISGHRSVSWYQQTPGQGLQFLFEYFSETQRNKGNFPGRFSGRQFSNSRSEMNVSTLELGDSALYLCASSIGTGGKNGYTFGSGTRLTVV.

V gene TRBV9 combines with J gene TRBJ1-1, with TRBD1 identical over 10 bases. The V gene's germline CDR1 is SGDLS and CDR2 YYNGEE. V shed 0 bases, J shed 4 bases, and the junction held 3 bases outside the gene matches. This CDR3 spans 15 amino acids. For the CDR3, the DNA is TGTGCCAGCAGCGTAGGGGGACAGGGGATCACTGAAGCTTTCTTT. Its translation is CASSVGGQGITEAFF.

The V call is TRBV28, the J call TRBJ1-4, with 8 bases fitting TRBD1. Germline trimming cut 7 bases from V and 4 bases from J; bases unmatched to any gene: 5. The CDR3 length is 14 residues. The germline V gene has CDR1 MDHEN and CDR2 SYDVKM. CDR3 amino acids: CASTSGGFNEKLFF. CDR3 DNA sequence: TGTGCCAGCACTTCAGGGGGCTTTAATGAAAAACTGTTTTTT. The full variable domain, rest sourced from reference TRBV28 and TRBJ1-4, is DVKVTQSSRYLVKRTGEKVFLECVQDMDHENMFWYRQDPGLGLRLIYFSYDVKMKEKGDIPEGYSVSREKKERFSLILESASTNQTSMYLCASTSGGFNEKLFFGSGTQLSVL.

The V gene is TRBV6-1, the J gene TRBJ1-2; 7 bases align to TRBD1. The length of the CDR3 is 18 residues. J was trimmed by 0 bases and V by 1 base; bases with no gene match: 11. Germline V gene sequence: CDR1 MNHNS, CDR2 SASEGT. The CDR3 nucleotides read TGTGCCAGCAGTGAAGGGATGCAGACAGGGACCACTAACTATGGCTACACCTTC. Its protein is CASSEGMQTGTTNYGYTF.

DNA of the CDR3: TGTGCCAGCGTACAGGGAAATGAGCAGTTCTTC. Residues: CASVQGNEQFF. This chain uses TRBV6-5 with TRBJ2-1; a possible D gene is TRBD1 (6 bases). Trimming left V 8 bases short and J 7 bases short, with 9 bases between. CDR3 length: 11 amino acids. The germline gives CDR1 MNHEY, CDR2 SVGAGI.

A few counts support this clone. The gene calls are TRBV7-2 and TRBJ1-2; TRBD1 is a possible D gene (6 bases). The germline V gene has CDR1 SGHTA and CDR2 FQGNSA. CDR3 length: 18 residues. The V end lost 2 bases, the J end lost 3 bases, and 22 bases lay between the germline ends. The CDR3 loop reads CASSLNANSGARDYGYTF. The CDR3 DNA follows: TGTGCCAGCAGCTTAAATGCCAACTCAGGGGCGCGGGACTATGGCTACACCTTC.